The TCR beta chain described here comes from a study of cytomegalovirus exposure and HLA in healthy donors. Whole-study context: An analysis done earlier identified 95 million to 140 million unique TCR beta sequences from 190 million or so T cells. General study findings and limits: Most TCR sequences proved rare, with some public TCRs found in many donors. Earlier analysis looked at TCR beta V segments, and most were productive about 87% or about 30% of the time.

Vbeta (60) and Jbeta (13) primers were used in the PCR. The assay was immunoSEQ multiplex PCR, and TCRdb's table has in-frame clones only and misses some. The sample contains 150,000 to 250,000 clones, approximately 83% of which appear only once. On this clone itself: Its matching antigen is unknown.

Sequences were obtained from PBMCs. This TCR was sampled from a boy under 10 years old in good health and CMV-seronegative.

CDR3 amino acids: CASSLTEQGASSQPQHF. DNA for the CDR3: TGTGCCAGCAGCTTAACCGAACAGGGGGCGAGTTCTCAGCCCCAGCATTTT. The rearrangement uses TRBV7-8 and TRBJ1-5; the match to TRBD1 covers 9 bases. Germline V gene lookup returns CDR1 SGHVS and CDR2 FQNEAQ. Losses at the gene ends were 2 bases for V and 6 bases for J; bases not matched to a gene: 11. The CDR3 is made up of 17 amino acids. Using reference TRBV7-8 and TRBJ1-5 for the parts outside the CDR3, the full variable domain is GAGVSQSPRYKVAKRGQDVALRCDPISGHVSLFWYQQALGQGPEFLTYFQNEAQLDKSGLPSDRFFAERPEGSVSTLKIQRTQQEDSAVYLCASSLTEQGASSQPQHFGDGTRLSIL.